This T cell receptor (beta chain) was sequenced in a study of molecular identifiers for immune sequencing clone quantification (dated by TCRdb to 2017 to 2018). For the wider study: For a replicate experiment, the RNA from either approximately 20,000 or 100,000 naive CD8 T cells was divided into five aliquots, and four of those aliquots went on to sequencing. CD8 T cells were used in a methods study to benchmark molecular-identifier clustering-based TCR repertoire sequencing (MIDCIRS) and TCR RNA copy counting. The investigation overall reported the following: In CMV-specific effector cells, clones with more than 20 RNA copies contained over 99% of molecules, whereas in naive cells such clones contained under 1% of molecules. Spiked-in Jurkat TCR RNA equal to a single cell's worth was reported to be detectable even within 1,200,000 naive CD8 T cells. Approximately 2.7 recovered TCR RNA copies per cell were obtained by modeling, versus about 10 by digital PCR, implying a capture efficiency of 25% to 30%. Highly expanded clone sizes could be underestimated if identical TCR molecules share a barcode. Without barcode sub-clustering, chimeric consensus sequences inflated TCR diversity; chimeras reached as high as 47%. The naive libraries included spiked-in Jurkat TCR RNA (10 copies' worth), and this Jurkat TCR RNA is not part of the donor repertoire.

This clonotype was found many times. What antigen it recognizes has not been identified. Per-nucleotide qualities are absent, and no much larger clonotype sits a single base away. Library construction relied on PCR. The sequencer was a NextSeq 500. Bulk TCR libraries were made following a previously described method, with the TCR primers given in Table S5. Total RNA was purified with the Qiagen AllPrep DNA/RNA kit. Reads from multiple sequencing runs of the same library were pooled before analysis. The authors' analysis ran thus. Only reads with exact TCR constant sequence were kept, trimmed to 150 nt, and grouped by their 12-nt molecular barcodes. Reads in each barcode group were sub-clustered using a 15% Levenshtein threshold, and a quality-weighted consensus sequence was built for each RNA molecule. Non-functional sequences were excluded, and lower-count sequences lying one edit away from another sequence were also excluded. On the basis of fitting two negative binomial distributions, barcode sub-clusters with fewer than 20% of the maximum read count were discarded. TCRdb reran the public reads through fastp at Q25 and MiXCR, keeping productive beta chains. Rows merge per CDR3 protein into single entries with the most common DNA and genes. The V and J calls, along with clone size, are taken from TCRdb and not from the paper's own processing. The sample contains some 580,000 distinct CDR3 sequences, 25% of them found a single time. In total, the top ten clones hold about 0.81% of the sample.

V was cut back by 0 bases and J by 0 bases, leaving a gap of 9 bases between them. The CDR3 numbers 15 residues from cysteine through phenylalanine. Just CDR3 DNA is preserved here, 45 bases in frame from base 1. CDR1 and CDR2 are drawn from the germline V gene: LGHNA, YSLEER. Libraries of naive CD8 T cells were built from 20,000 to 1,000,000 sorted cells, with 10%, 30% or 50% of the purified RNA used. Naive CD8 T cells were FACS-sorted as CD8+CD4-CCR7+CD45RA+ on a BD FACSAria II into RLT Plus buffer. Detection sensitivity was tested by spiking Jurkat RNA equal to around 11 TCR copies' worth into samples containing 20,000-1,000,000 naive CD8 T cells. Enrichment of CD8 T cells was performed with RosetteSep CD8+ T Cell Enrichment Cocktail and Ficoll-Paque, after which ACK red cell lysis was carried out.

The material sequenced was naive CD8+ T cells from blood, with Jurkat cell RNA spiked in. The meaning of the sample's cell subset or site label: FACS-sorted CD8+CD4-CCR7+CD45RA+ naive T cells. In this chain, TRBV4-3 is recombined with TRBJ2-7; TRBD2 could be the D gene, as 5 bases match. The sequence came from a human donor in good health. Some libraries in this study had Jurkat cell RNA spiked in. CDR3 loop: CASSQDRGASYEQYF. In nucleotides, the sequence is TGCGCCAGCAGCCAAGATCGGGGAGCCTCCTACGAGCAGTACTTC.